These T cell receptor beta chains were read from a single sample in a study of T cells after yellow fever vaccination. In TCRdb, the 5' RACE reads were re-called with MiXCR into one record per CDR3 protein. The sample yields 500,000 to 700,000 distinct CDR3 sequences, under 25% seen once. The specimen comprised PBMCs, sampled 15 days after the yellow fever booster vaccination. These receptors all stem from a man in his thirties or forties who received the YFV17D yellow fever vaccine. Each CDR3 is given with its conserved first and last residue. D genes are given only for firm matches. Expanded clones are given a class, and other clones once, few, many or no size at all.

D gene: TRBD1; J gene: TRBJ2-5; clone size: few; V gene: TRBV6-2/TRBV6-3; CDR3 DNA: TGTGCCAGCAGTTACAACGACAGGGACCAAGAGACCCAGTACTTC; CDR3 protein: CASSYNDRDQETQYF
D gene: TRBD2; J gene: TRBJ2-1; clone size: few; V gene: TRBV7-6; CDR3 DNA: TGTGCCAGCAGCTTAGCAGGGGGGACTAGCGGGAAGTACAATGAGCAGTTCTTC; CDR3 protein: CASSLAGGTSGKYNEQFF
D gene: TRBD2; J gene: TRBJ2-1; clone size: NA; V gene: TRBV15; CDR3 DNA: TGTGCCACCAGGCAGAGGACTAGCGAGAACTACAATGAGCAGTTCTTC; CDR3 protein: CATRQRTSENYNEQFF
D gene: TRBD1; J gene: TRBJ2-5; clone size: NA; V gene: TRBV20-1; CDR3 DNA: TGCAGTGGTGCAGGGGGCGGAGAGACCCAGTACTTC; CDR3 protein: CSGAGGGETQYF
D gene: NA; J gene: TRBJ2-7; clone size: NA; V gene: TRBV20-1; CDR3 DNA: TGCACCGTGAGGCGAGGCGCACCCTCCTACGAGCAGTACTTC; CDR3 protein: CTVRRGAPSYEQYF
D gene: NA; J gene: TRBJ1-2; clone size: few; V gene: TRBV19; CDR3 DNA: TGTGCCACCGCTACCCCTCGATATCTCAACTATGGCTACACCTTC; CDR3 protein: CATATPRYLNYGYTF
D gene: NA; J gene: TRBJ2-7; clone size: few; V gene: TRBV15; CDR3 DNA: TGTGCCACCAGCACCGATGTAGCTCGCGAGCAGTACTTC; CDR3 protein: CATSTDVAREQYF
D gene: TRBD2; J gene: TRBJ2-1; clone size: NA; V gene: TRBV6-1; CDR3 DNA: TGTGCCAGCTCTTTAGTAGCGGGAACGGGTGAGCAGTTCTTC; CDR3 protein: CASSLVAGTGEQFF
D gene: TRBD1; J gene: TRBJ2-3; clone size: few; V gene: TRBV4-3; CDR3 DNA: TGCGCCAGCAGCCATGGACAGGGCACAGATACGCAGTATTTT; CDR3 protein: CASSHGQGTDTQYF
D gene: NA; J gene: TRBJ2-1; clone size: NA; V gene: TRBV29-1; CDR3 DNA: TGCAGCGGACAACTCTCAGGGGCTAGCGGAAGAATGAAGCAGTTCTTC; CDR3 protein: CSGQLSGASGRMKQFF
D gene: NA; J gene: TRBJ2-7; clone size: NA; V gene: TRBV5-1; CDR3 DNA: TGCGCCAGCTCGGCACAGAGTACCTACGAGCAGTACTTC; CDR3 protein: CASSAQSTYEQYF
D gene: TRBD2; J gene: TRBJ2-7; clone size: NA; V gene: TRBV20-1; CDR3 DNA: TGCAGTGCTAGAGCTTCATTGGGGGGGGACGAGCAGTACTTC; CDR3 protein: CSARASLGGDEQYF
D gene: NA; J gene: TRBJ2-7; clone size: many; V gene: TRBV28; CDR3 DNA: TGTGCCAGCAGTTTACATCGCCTGGATCGGGTCGAGCAGTACTTC; CDR3 protein: CASSLHRLDRVEQYF
D gene: NA; J gene: TRBJ2-7; clone size: NA; V gene: TRBV12-3/TRBV12-4; CDR3 DNA: TGTGCCAGCAGTTTTCGGTCCCTTCCCGAGCAGTACTTC; CDR3 protein: CASSFRSLPEQYF
D gene: NA; J gene: TRBJ2-2; clone size: NA; V gene: TRBV4-3; CDR3 DNA: TGCGCCAGCAGCCAAAGAGCCGGGGAGCTGTTTTTT; CDR3 protein: CASSQRAGELFF
D gene: NA; J gene: TRBJ1-1; clone size: few; V gene: TRBV5-1; CDR3 DNA: TGCGCCAGCAGCCTGGCGGAGAGACCGGTGAACACTGAAGCTTTCTTT; CDR3 protein: CASSLAERPVNTEAFF
D gene: NA; J gene: TRBJ2-2; clone size: NA; V gene: TRBV28; CDR3 DNA: TGTGCCAGTCTCCGACTAACCCCCGGGGAGCTGTTTTTT; CDR3 protein: CASLRLTPGELFF
D gene: TRBD2; J gene: TRBJ2-7; clone size: few; V gene: TRBV10-3; CDR3 DNA: TGTGCCATCAGTGATTCGGTGTCTAGCGGGAGTGGGACCTACGAGCAGTACTTC; CDR3 protein: CAISDSVSSGSGTYEQYF
D gene: NA; J gene: TRBJ2-4; clone size: few; V gene: TRBV28; CDR3 DNA: TGTGCCAGCAGTTTCGATCAATCGTTTCCCCCGGCCAAAAACATTCAGTACTTC; CDR3 protein: CASSFDQSFPPAKNIQYF
D gene: NA; J gene: TRBJ2-1; clone size: few; V gene: TRBV7-9; CDR3 DNA: TGTGCCAGCAGCTCCAGGTCGGGCTCCTACAATGAGCAGTTCTTC; CDR3 protein: CASSSRSGSYNEQFF
D gene: TRBD2; J gene: TRBJ2-2; clone size: NA; V gene: TRBV3-1; CDR3 DNA: TGTGCCAGCAGCCAAGGACTAGCGGAGACGAACACCGGGGAGCTGTTTTTT; CDR3 protein: CASSQGLAETNTGELFF
D gene: TRBD1; J gene: TRBJ2-7; clone size: few; V gene: TRBV4-3; CDR3 DNA: TGCGCCAGCAGCCAAGATTTTCCGGACAGGGGTGGCGAGCAGTACTTC; CDR3 protein: CASSQDFPDRGGEQYF
D gene: TRBD2; J gene: TRBJ2-7; clone size: few; V gene: TRBV5-4; CDR3 DNA: TGTGCCAGCAGTCCGGGACTAGCGACGAGCGAGCAGTACTTC; CDR3 protein: CASSPGLATSEQYF
D gene: NA; J gene: TRBJ2-1; clone size: NA; V gene: TRBV15; CDR3 DNA: TGTGCCACCAGCCTAGAGGGCGGGCCTTCCTACAATGAGCAGTTCTTC; CDR3 protein: CATSLEGGPSYNEQFF
D gene: TRBD1; J gene: TRBJ1-3; clone size: few; V gene: TRBV12-3/TRBV12-4; CDR3 DNA: TGTGCCAGCAGTCCACGAGGACAGGGGGTCCCTTATAACTCTGGAAACACCATATATTTT; CDR3 protein: CASSPRGQGVPYNSGNTIYF
D gene: NA; J gene: TRBJ2-3; clone size: NA; V gene: TRBV11-3; CDR3 DNA: TGTGCCAGCAGCCGTAGGACAACTGATACGCAGTATTTT; CDR3 protein: CASSRRTTDTQYF
D gene: NA; J gene: TRBJ2-1; clone size: few; V gene: TRBV6-6; CDR3 DNA: TGTGCCAGCAAATGGGGAGCTACTTCCGTTGAGCAGTTCTTC; CDR3 protein: CASKWGATSVEQFF
D gene: TRBD1; J gene: TRBJ2-7; clone size: NA; V gene: TRBV7-2; CDR3 DNA: TGTGCCAGCAATCCAGGGGGAAACATCTACGAGCAGTACTTC; CDR3 protein: CASNPGGNIYEQYF